In its sample, the clone carrying this T cell receptor beta chain was seen a few times. The authors took PBMCs from roughly 9.7 ml fresh peripheral blood. TCR beta CDR3 region amplification was performed from RNA transcripts. TCR CDR3 underwent first-round RT-PCR with the HTBI primer set. From the multiplex PCR reads, TCRdb called clonotypes with MiXCR, one entry per CDR3 protein. The sample contains roughly 750,000 distinct CDR3 sequences, 16% of which appear only once. This entry comes from a study of T cells in Graves' hyperthyroidism and ophthalmopathy. The V end was cut by 6 bases, the J end by 6 bases, with 17 bases between. This CDR3 is built from 14 residues. Looked up from germline, CDR1 is MDHEN and CDR2 is SYDVKM.

This TCR was recovered from a man between 18 and 35 years old with Graves' hyperthyroidism. The sample consisted of blood. The chain couples TRBV28 to TRBJ1-2, with D unresolved. CDR3 nucleotides: TGTGCCAGCAGCGCGAACCCCACGGTTCATGGCTACACCTTC. Protein: CASSANPTVHGYTF.